This T cell receptor beta chain emerged from a study of shared clonotypes between healthy human individuals. Study-wide points: Non-shared clonotypes showed lower generation probabilities than clonotypes common to all four donors.

A remark on this clone: The antigen remains undetermined. Other nucleotide sequences in the sample specify the same CDR3.

The V segment lost 6 bases and the J segment 3 bases; nucleotides outside the gene matches: 2. The CDR3 extends over 14 amino acids. From germline, CDR1 is MDHEN and CDR2 SYDVKM. Using immunoSEQ multiplex PCR, the repertoire was profiled, and TCRdb retains in-frame clones only, with some absent. The sample records a few million clones, around 90% being singletons. The sequence came from a man aged 18 to 35 in good health. The sequencing input was naive CD4+ T cells sorted from blood. The subset was: CD45RA+ positively selected. The chain is built from TRBV28 and TRBJ2-7; 13 nucleotides align to TRBD2. The CDR3 is CASRLAGGFYEQYF. CDR3 nucleotides: TGTGCCAGCAGACTAGCGGGGGGGTTCTACGAGCAGTACTTC. Together with reference TRBV28 and TRBJ2-7, the CDR3 gives the full variable domain: DVKVTQSSRYLVKRTGEKVFLECVQDMDHENMFWYRQDPGLGLRLIYFSYDVKMKEKGDIPEGYSVSREKKERFSLILESASTNQTSMYLCASRLAGGFYEQYFGPGTRLTVT.